Included here is one T cell receptor beta chain sequence, with context. The CDR3 has 15 amino acids. Trimming pared 0 bases from V and 7 bases from J, leaving 11 bases between. Per germline, CDR1 SGHDT and CDR2 YYEEEE. This entry is derived from a study of cytotoxic CD8 clonotypes in ibrutinib-treated CLL. The method was immunoSEQ multiplex PCR; TCRdb's version includes in-frame clones alone and lacks a portion of them. The sample carries some 200,000 clones, roughly three quarters recorded once. The sequence came from a human donor with chronic lymphocytic leukemia. This specimen was PBMCs, taken after 12 months of ibrutinib treatment. This chain joins TRBV5-6 and TRBJ1-6; D gene ambiguous. The CDR3 here is CASSLGGSGNSPLHF. DNA for the CDR3: TGTGCCAGCAGCTTGGGGGGATCTGGGAATTCACCCCTCCACTTT.